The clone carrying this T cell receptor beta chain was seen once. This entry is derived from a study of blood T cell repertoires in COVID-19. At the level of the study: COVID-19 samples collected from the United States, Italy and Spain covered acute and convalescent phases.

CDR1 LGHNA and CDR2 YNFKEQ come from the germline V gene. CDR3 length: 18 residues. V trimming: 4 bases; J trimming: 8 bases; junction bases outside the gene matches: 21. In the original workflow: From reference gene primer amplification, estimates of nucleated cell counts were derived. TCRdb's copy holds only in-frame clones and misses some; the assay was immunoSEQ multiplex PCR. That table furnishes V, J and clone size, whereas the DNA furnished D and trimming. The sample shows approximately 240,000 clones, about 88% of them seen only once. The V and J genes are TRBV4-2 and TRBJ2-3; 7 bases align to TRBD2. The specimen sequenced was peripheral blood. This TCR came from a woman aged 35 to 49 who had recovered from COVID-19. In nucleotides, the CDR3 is TGTGCCAGCAGCCCCACCTTCGGCGGGAGTGCAAATGTAGGTACGCAGTATTTT. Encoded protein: CASSPTFGGSANVGTQYF.